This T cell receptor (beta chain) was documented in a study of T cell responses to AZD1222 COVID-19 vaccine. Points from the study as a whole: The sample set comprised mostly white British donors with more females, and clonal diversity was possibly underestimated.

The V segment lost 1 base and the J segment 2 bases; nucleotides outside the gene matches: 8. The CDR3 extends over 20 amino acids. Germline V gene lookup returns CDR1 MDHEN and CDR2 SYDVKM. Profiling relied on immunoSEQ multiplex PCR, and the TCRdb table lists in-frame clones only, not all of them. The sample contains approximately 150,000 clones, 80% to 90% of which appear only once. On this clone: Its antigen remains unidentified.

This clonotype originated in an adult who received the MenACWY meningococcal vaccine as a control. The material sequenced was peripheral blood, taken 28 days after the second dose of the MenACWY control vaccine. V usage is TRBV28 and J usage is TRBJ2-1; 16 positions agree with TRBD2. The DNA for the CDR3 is TGTGCCAGCAGTTTATCTCCGGGACTAGCGGGAGGGCCCCCCTACAATGAGCAGTTCTTC. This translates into CASSLSPGLAGGPPYNEQFF. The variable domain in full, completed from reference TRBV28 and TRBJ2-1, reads DVKVTQSSRYLVKRTGEKVFLECVQDMDHENMFWYRQDPGLGLRLIYFSYDVKMKEKGDIPEGYSVSREKKERFSLILESASTNQTSMYLCASSLSPGLAGGPPYNEQFFGPGTRLTVL.